A selection of T cell receptor beta chains follows, all from one sample in a study of T cell repertoires in cytomegalovirus infection. Their antigens remain unidentified. TCRdb recomputed calls from the reads with MiXCR, one row per CDR3 protein. The sample consists of fewer than 900,000 distinct CDR3 sequences, about 27% of them appearing once. The sequences come from cultured CD8+ T cells from PBMCs, collected from culture after CMV antigen stimulation. Receptor source: a human donor in good health (CMV status not recorded). Some clones in this sample may be carry-over from other donors' samples. Each CDR3 is given with its conserved first and last residue. Each record gives: CDR3 length, J gene, D gene, clone size, V gene, CDR3 DNA, CDR3 protein. D genes are given only for firm matches. Rows give clone size only sometimes, using once, few, many, or a class for an expanded clone.

>16|TRBJ2-5|NA|NA|TRBV19
TGTGCCAGTAGTATAGGGGTCCACGAATCCGGAGAGACCCAGTACTTC
CASSIGVHESGETQYF
>13|TRBJ1-5|NA|NA|TRBV12-3/TRBV12-4
TGTGCCAGCAGTTTGGGATCCCTTCAGCCCCAGCATTTT
CASSLGSLQPQHF
>15|TRBJ1-4|NA|many|TRBV7-9
TGTGCCAGCAGCGCTGGGACGGTGGATCAGGAAAAACTGTTTTTT
CASSAGTVDQEKLFF
>16|TRBJ2-7|NA|NA|TRBV20-1
TGCAGTGCTAGAGATGAGAGGAAAGAAGACTCCTACGAGCAGTACTTC
CSARDERKEDSYEQYF
>12|TRBJ2-1|NA|NA|TRBV7-9
TGTGCCAGCATCCTCGGAAACAATGAGCAGTTCTTC
CASILGNNEQFF
>14|TRBJ2-7|TRBD1|once|TRBV6-5
TGTGCCAGCAGCTCCCTTAACGGGGACAGTTACAGGTACTTC
CASSSLNGDSYRYF
>16|TRBJ2-3|NA|NA|TRBV6-1
TGTGCCAGCAGTGACAGGGTGATGATCGGCACAGATACGCAGTATTTT
CASSDRVMIGTDTQYF
>15|TRBJ2-2|NA|few|TRBV27
TGTGCCAGCAGTTTAACCGGGCCGGCGGCCGGGGAGCTGTTTTTT
CASSLTGPAAGELFF
>18|TRBJ2-5|TRBD2|NA|TRBV3-1
TGTGCCAGCAGCCATCCAGCGGGGCAGGACAAGTACCAAGAGACCCAGTACTTC
CASSHPAGQDKYQETQYF
>14|TRBJ1-2|NA|NA|TRBV2
TGTGCCAGCAGTGAACGGACGCTGTCTTATGGCTACACCTTC
CASSERTLSYGYTF
>14|TRBJ2-7|NA|NA|TRBV12-3/TRBV12-4
TGTGCCAGCAGACCTACCCCCGGGGCCTACGAGCAGTACTTC
CASRPTPGAYEQYF
>16|TRBJ2-1|TRBD2|NA|TRBV15
TGTGCCACCAGCAGGGTGCCTAGCGGGGGGCAGGGGGAGCAGTTCTTC
CATSRVPSGGQGEQFF
>14|TRBJ1-2|NA|NA|TRBV6-8
TGTGCCAGCAAGGGAGGTATTCGTAACTATGGCTACACCTTC
CASKGGIRNYGYTF
>12|TRBJ1-6|NA|few|TRBV6-5
TGTGCCAGCAGTTACTCAACGTCACCCCTCCACTTT
CASSYSTSPLHF
>10|TRBJ2-5|NA|few|TRBV6-2/TRBV6-3
TGTGCCAGCGCCTCAGAGACCCAGTACTTC
CASASETQYF
>14|TRBJ2-4|NA|few|TRBV6-1
TGTGCCAGCAGTGATTGGGAAGGCAAAAACATTCAGTACTTC
CASSDWEGKNIQYF
>15|TRBJ2-1|TRBD2|many|TRBV7-9
TGTGCCAGCAGCACGACTAGCGGGGGCCCCAATGAGCAGTTCTTC
CASSTTSGGPNEQFF
>16|TRBJ2-5|TRBD1|many|TRBV7-6
TGTGCCAGCAGCCTAGGAGAGGGCAGGGGGCAAGAGACCCAGTACTTC
CASSLGEGRGQETQYF
>16|TRBJ2-2|TRBD1|NA|TRBV6-2/TRBV6-3
TGTGCCAGCAGTAAACCCGGGACAGTGAACACCGGGGAGCTGTTTTTT
CASSKPGTVNTGELFF
>12|TRBJ2-1|NA|few|TRBV5-5
TGTGCCAGCAGCTTGTGGTTCAATGAGCAGTTCTTC
CASSLWFNEQFF
>11|TRBJ1-2|NA|many|TRBV7-2
TGTGCCGCCCTGTACAGCTATGGCTACACCTTC
CAALYSYGYTF
>18|TRBJ1-4|NA|NA|TRBV15
TGTGCCACCAGCAGAGTGGACGGACTTACTGCAACTAATGAAAAACTGTTTTTT
CATSRVDGLTATNEKLFF
>20|TRBJ2-6|TRBD1|NA|TRBV6-2/TRBV6-3
TGTGCCAGCAGTTACTCTACAGGGGAATTGTTTTTTTCTGGGGCCAACGTCCTGACTTTC
CASSYSTGELFFSGANVLTF
>18|TRBJ2-3|TRBD1|NA|TRBV13
TGTGCCAGCAGCCCAATAACTCGGACAGGGGGAAGTACAGATACGCAGTATTTT
CASSPITRTGGSTDTQYF
>12|TRBJ1-6|NA|many|TRBV7-9
TGTGCCAGCAGCTTAACAGATTCACCCCTCCACTTT
CASSLTDSPLHF
>13|TRBJ1-5|NA|few|TRBV6-1
TGTGCCAGCAGTGGATCACAAGCTCAGCCCCAGCATTTT
CASSGSQAQPQHF
>15|TRBJ2-3|NA|many|TRBV15
TGTGCCACCAGCAGTCAGATCACGGTCACAGATACGCAGTATTTT
CATSSQITVTDTQYF
>13|TRBJ1-1|NA|few|TRBV7-9
TGTGCCAGCAGCCAATCCGGGAACACTGAAGCTTTCTTT
CASSQSGNTEAFF
>16|TRBJ1-5|TRBD1|NA|TRBV24-1
TGTGCCACCAGTGACGACAGGGAGCACCCCAATCAGCCCCAGCATTTT
CATSDDREHPNQPQHF
>13|TRBJ1-1|NA|NA|TRBV7-9
TGTGCCAGCAGCTCACCCTTAACCCTTGAAGCTTTCTTT
CASSSPLTLEAFF
>14|TRBJ1-1|NA|NA|TRBV6-1
TGTGCCAGCAGTGGCGCTGGGGCGGACACTGAAGCTTTCTTT
CASSGAGADTEAFF
>14|TRBJ2-3|TRBD2|NA|TRBV7-6
TGTGCCAGCCAGCGGGAAGCGGGGGTAGATACGCAGTATTTT
CASQREAGVDTQYF
>15|TRBJ1-5|NA|NA|TRBV9
TGTGCCAGCAGCGTAGGTGACAGAGCCTTGGAGCCCCAGCATTTT
CASSVGDRALEPQHF
>13|TRBJ2-5|NA|NA|TRBV12-3/TRBV12-4
TGTGCCAGCAGTTTAGCGCTTCCGGGGACCCAGTACTTC
CASSLALPGTQYF
>17|TRBJ2-1|TRBD2|NA|TRBV19
TGTGCCAGTAGTATACCCTACGAGGCGGGAGACTCTAATGAGCAGTTCTTC
CASSIPYEAGDSNEQFF
>15|TRBJ2-5|NA|many|TRBV7-9
TGTGCCAGCAGCTTAGGTGGACCCCCTGTTGAGACCCAGTACTTC
CASSLGGPPVETQYF